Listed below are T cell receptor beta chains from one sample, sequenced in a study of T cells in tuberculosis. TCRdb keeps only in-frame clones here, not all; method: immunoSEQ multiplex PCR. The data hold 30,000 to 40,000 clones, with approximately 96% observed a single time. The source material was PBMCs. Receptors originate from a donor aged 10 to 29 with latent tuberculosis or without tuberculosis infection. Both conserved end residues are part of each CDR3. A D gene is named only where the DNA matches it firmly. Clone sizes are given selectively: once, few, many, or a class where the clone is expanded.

CDR3aa: CAWSVLAGELFF; CDR3nt: TGTGCCTGGAGTGTGCTAGCCGGGGAGCTGTTTTTT; abundance: NA; d_gene: NA; v_gene: TRBV30; j_gene: TRBJ2-2
CDR3aa: CASSRGQGITDTQYF; CDR3nt: TGTGCCAGCAGCCGTGGACAGGGGATCACAGATACGCAGTATTTT; abundance: NA; d_gene: TRBD1; v_gene: TRBV7-8; j_gene: TRBJ2-3
CDR3aa: CASTPTGGNQPQHF; CDR3nt: TGTGCCAGCACCCCGACAGGTGGCAATCAGCCCCAGCATTTT; abundance: NA; d_gene: NA; v_gene: TRBV7-2; j_gene: TRBJ1-5
CDR3aa: CASSLAGAGANTIYF; CDR3nt: TGCGCCAGCAGCTTGGCCGGGGCAGGGGCAAACACCATATATTTT; abundance: NA; d_gene: NA; v_gene: TRBV5-1; j_gene: TRBJ1-3
CDR3aa: CASSLGTTDTQYF; CDR3nt: TGCGCCAGCAGCCTCGGGACTACAGATACGCAGTATTTT; abundance: NA; d_gene: NA; v_gene: TRBV4-1; j_gene: TRBJ2-3
CDR3aa: CAWSGPGGSTDTQYF; CDR3nt: TGTGCCTGGAGTGGGCCGGGAGGAAGCACAGATACGCAGTATTTT; abundance: NA; d_gene: TRBD2; v_gene: TRBV30; j_gene: TRBJ2-3
CDR3aa: CSARRDNEAFF; CDR3nt: TGCAGTGCTAGACGGGACAATGAAGCTTTCTTT; abundance: NA; d_gene: NA; v_gene: TRBV20-1; j_gene: TRBJ1-1
CDR3aa: CASSSTSRETQYF; CDR3nt: TGTGCCAGCAGCTCGACATCCCGGGAGACCCAGTACTTC; abundance: NA; d_gene: NA; v_gene: TRBV5-6; j_gene: TRBJ2-5
CDR3aa: CASSGRAGGAYNEQFF; CDR3nt: TGTGCCAGCAGTGGTAGAGCGGGGGGCGCCTACAATGAGCAGTTCTTC; abundance: NA; d_gene: TRBD2; v_gene: TRBV2; j_gene: TRBJ2-1
CDR3aa: CASSSYDRGEYEQYF; CDR3nt: TGTGCCAGCAGCTCTTACGACAGGGGAGAGTACGAGCAGTACTTC; abundance: NA; d_gene: TRBD1; v_gene: TRBV4-2; j_gene: TRBJ2-7
CDR3aa: CASSSGANQETQYF; CDR3nt: TGTGCCAGCAGCTCGGGTGCCAACCAAGAGACCCAGTACTTC; abundance: NA; d_gene: NA; v_gene: TRBV5-8; j_gene: TRBJ2-5
CDR3aa: CASSLLGQGKETQYF; CDR3nt: TGTGCCAGCTCACTTCTGGGACAGGGTAAAGAGACCCAGTACTTC; abundance: NA; d_gene: TRBD1; v_gene: TRBV18; j_gene: TRBJ2-5
CDR3aa: CASSGTGGIIGAEAFF; CDR3nt: TGTGCCAGTAGTGGGACAGGGGGCATAATCGGGGCTGAAGCTTTCTTT; abundance: once; d_gene: TRBD1; v_gene: TRBV19; j_gene: TRBJ1-1
CDR3aa: CASSLEASGGAFRHEQYF; CDR3nt: TGTGCCAGCAGCTTAGAGGCTAGCGGGGGGGCCTTCCGGCACGAGCAGTACTTC; abundance: NA; d_gene: TRBD2; v_gene: TRBV7-8; j_gene: TRBJ2-7
CDR3aa: CSVGNEGEEQYF; CDR3nt: TGCAGCGTTGGGAATGAGGGGGAAGAGCAGTACTTC; abundance: NA; d_gene: NA; v_gene: TRBV29-1; j_gene: TRBJ2-7
CDR3aa: CASSSLTGPDTGELFF; CDR3nt: TGTGCCAGCAGTTCCCTCACAGGCCCGGACACCGGGGAGCTGTTTTTT; abundance: NA; d_gene: NA; v_gene: TRBV25-1; j_gene: TRBJ2-2
CDR3aa: CASSPSGSVNTEAFF; CDR3nt: TGTGCCAGCTCACCATCGGGGTCGGTGAACACTGAAGCTTTCTTT; abundance: NA; d_gene: NA; v_gene: TRBV18; j_gene: TRBJ1-1
CDR3aa: CASSLTTEGDGELFF; CDR3nt: TGCGCCAGCAGCCTGACCACCGAGGGGGACGGGGAGCTGTTTTTT; abundance: NA; d_gene: NA; v_gene: TRBV4-1; j_gene: TRBJ2-2
CDR3aa: CASNQGLGDNEQFF; CDR3nt: TGTGCCAGTAACCAAGGACTAGGTGACAATGAGCAGTTCTTC; abundance: NA; d_gene: TRBD2; v_gene: TRBV19; j_gene: TRBJ2-1
CDR3aa: CASSEDGTDSYEQYF; CDR3nt: TGTGCCAGCAGTGAGGATGGGACAGACTCCTACGAGCAGTACTTC; abundance: once; d_gene: TRBD1; v_gene: TRBV9; j_gene: TRBJ2-7
CDR3aa: CASSYRLGYQETQYF; CDR3nt: TGTGCCAGCAGTTACCGGTTGGGCTACCAAGAGACCCAGTACTTC; abundance: NA; d_gene: NA; v_gene: TRBV6-5; j_gene: TRBJ2-5
CDR3aa: CASSARGTGRNQPQHF; CDR3nt: TGTGCCAGCAGTGCCCGGGGGACAGGAAGAAATCAGCCCCAGCATTTT; abundance: NA; d_gene: TRBD1; v_gene: TRBV6-1; j_gene: TRBJ1-5
CDR3aa: CASSSSLYSYEQYF; CDR3nt: TGTGCCAGCTCATCAAGCCTCTACTCCTACGAGCAGTACTTC; abundance: NA; d_gene: NA; v_gene: TRBV18; j_gene: TRBJ2-7
CDR3aa: CASSLEGLDNEQFF; CDR3nt: TGTGCCAGCAGTTTAGAGGGCCTGGACAATGAGCAGTTCTTC; abundance: NA; d_gene: NA; v_gene: TRBV28; j_gene: TRBJ2-1
CDR3aa: CASRELGGWEEAQYF; CDR3nt: TGTGCCAGCAGGGAACTAGGGGGCTGGGAAGAGGCCCAGTACTTC; abundance: NA; d_gene: TRBD1; v_gene: TRBV27; j_gene: TRBJ2-5
CDR3aa: CASRRDLFTDTQYF; CDR3nt: TGCGCCAGCAGACGGGACTTATTCACAGATACGCAGTATTTT; abundance: once; d_gene: NA; v_gene: TRBV5-1; j_gene: TRBJ2-3
CDR3aa: CASSPAGSNQPQHF; CDR3nt: TGTGCCAGCAGCCCCGCGGGAAGCAATCAGCCCCAGCATTTT; abundance: medium-sized; d_gene: NA; v_gene: TRBV6-6; j_gene: TRBJ1-5
CDR3aa: CAISEWEGPYEQYF; CDR3nt: TGTGCCATCAGTGAGTGGGAGGGACCCTACGAGCAGTACTTC; abundance: NA; d_gene: TRBD2; v_gene: TRBV10-3; j_gene: TRBJ2-7
CDR3aa: CASSLGDNGELFF; CDR3nt: TGTGCCAGCAGCTTAGGGGACAACGGGGAGCTGTTTTTT; abundance: NA; d_gene: NA; v_gene: TRBV7-8; j_gene: TRBJ2-2
CDR3aa: CASSDTVPGELFF; CDR3nt: TGTGCCAGCAGTGATACAGTACCAGGGGAGCTGTTTTTT; abundance: NA; d_gene: NA; v_gene: TRBV6-1; j_gene: TRBJ2-2
CDR3aa: CASRGSGRDYEQFF; CDR3nt: TGTGCCAGCAGAGGGAGCGGGAGGGACTATGAGCAGTTCTTC; abundance: NA; d_gene: TRBD2; v_gene: TRBV28; j_gene: TRBJ2-1
CDR3aa: CASSRQGVNYGYTF; CDR3nt: TGTGCCAGCAGTCGACAGGGGGTTAACTATGGCTACACCTTC; abundance: NA; d_gene: TRBD1; v_gene: TRBV11-2; j_gene: TRBJ1-2
CDR3aa: CASSSRGSNQPQHF; CDR3nt: TGTGCCAGTAGTTCCAGGGGAAGCAATCAGCCCCAGCATTTT; abundance: NA; d_gene: NA; v_gene: TRBV19; j_gene: TRBJ1-5
CDR3aa: CASSPFLAGNTGELFF; CDR3nt: TGTGCCAGCAGCCCCTTTCTAGCGGGGAACACCGGGGAGCTGTTTTTT; abundance: NA; d_gene: TRBD2; v_gene: TRBV6-4; j_gene: TRBJ2-2
CDR3aa: CASKLGARDLGDTIYF; CDR3nt: TGTGCCAGCAAGCTTGGAGCCCGAGATCTCGGGGACACCATATATTTT; abundance: NA; d_gene: NA; v_gene: TRBV2; j_gene: TRBJ1-3